This T cell receptor (beta chain) was identified during a study of blood T cell repertoires in COVID-19. Background on the study: Researchers got acute and convalescent COVID-19 samples from the United States, Italy and Spain. In each case, the material was cDNA or gDNA derived from T cells, B-cell-depleted T cells, or PBMCs.

Germline CDR1 reads LGHDT; CDR2 reads YNNKEL (reference sequence). CDR3 length: 15 residues. After removal of 4 bases from V and 5 bases from J, the junction contained 6 bases not matched to a gene. In the original processing: Amplification from reference gene primers served as the basis for estimated nucleated cell counts. Measured with immunoSEQ multiplex PCR; TCRdb has only the in-frame clones, and not every one. For V, J and clone size, that table is used; D and trimming come from the DNA. Here the sample spans around 200,000 clones, about 87% being singletons. Residents of about two dozen US areas, aged roughly 18 to 89 years, made up the participants.

Sequenced material: PBMCs or T cells enriched from blood (not recorded which). This receptor was taken from a man younger than 45 who had recovered from COVID-19. The genes are TRBV3-1 (or the pseudogene TRBV3-2) and TRBJ2-3, with 10 nucleotides matching TRBD1. The CDR3 sequence: CASSPGTGAGDTQYF. The CDR3 DNA reads TGTGCCAGCAGCCCGGGGACAGGGGCGGGAGATACGCAGTATTTT.